This T cell receptor beta chain is drawn from a study of human T cells and chemical hapten exposure. The study used a library that attached unique molecular identifiers to individual cDNA molecules. MiXCR was run by TCRdb on the RACE reads, yielding one entry per CDR3 protein. The sample has roughly 180,000 distinct CDR3 sequences, about 22% seen once. CDR3 length: 15 amino acids. Germline loops: CDR1 MNHEY, CDR2 SVGAGI. Trimming removed 0 bases from V and 3 bases from J, with 8 bases in between. The time point: patch test 1, 2 weeks after DPC sensitization. Treatment here: therapeutic diphenylcyclopropenone sensitization with weekly scalp DPC. Notes on this clonotype: The antigen remains unidentified.

Study findings and constraints: Among TCRs, those above 1 in 1000 frequency were unaffected by DPC sensitization.

The sequenced sample was whole blood, obtained in connection with sensitization to the hapten diphenylcyclopropenone (DPC). The source is a woman in her fifties or sixties with alopecia areata. Some clones in this sample may be carry-over from other donors' samples. The chain carries TRBV6-5 and TRBJ1-4; D is perhaps TRBD1 (5 bases). The CDR3 nucleotides read TGTGCCAGCAGTTACTCTGCGGGACCTAATGAAAAACTGTTTTTT. This codes for CASSYSAGPNEKLFF.